The subject of this entry is one T cell receptor beta chain. These data belong to a study of blood T cell repertoires in COVID-19. In the study overall: PBMCs, B-cell-depleted T cells, or T cells provided the cDNA or gDNA that made up the material.

Some clones are missing from TCRdb's copy, which holds only in-frame ones; the method was immunoSEQ multiplex PCR. Among 350,000 to 550,000 clones listed, nearly 90% were seen once. Everyone who took part was roughly 18 to 89 years old, and they came from about two dozen US areas. Participants were placed into cohorts based on the clinical history they reported. Germline V lookup: CDR1 LNHDA, CDR2 SQIVND (reference sequence). V was cut by 8 bases and J by 1 base, with 12 bases left in between. CDR3 length equals 14 residues. The sample comprised PBMCs or T cells enriched from blood (not recorded which). The TCR originated in a woman aged 18-29 years with acute COVID-19. The rearrangement joins TRBV19 to TRBJ2-1; a weak D match, TRBD1 (6 bases). The CDR3 DNA is TGTGCCAGTGCCAATCAGGGGTCCTACAATGAGCAGTTCTTC. It encodes CASANQGSYNEQFF.